This TCR beta chain was recovered during a study of T cells in localized non-small cell lung cancer. Germline CDR1 and CDR2: MDHEN and SYDVKM. V lost 7 bases and J 2 bases, leaving 12 bases between the germline ends. The CDR3 extends over 14 amino acids. Profiled with immunoSEQ multiplex PCR; TCRdb holds only in-frame clones, not every one. The sample shows approximately 31,000 clones, 78% of them seen only once. As for this clone: Antigen unknown.

Study-wide points: Elevated blood T cell density was associated with longer overall survival. Adjacent lung had a median roughly 53 of the 100 largest tumor clones.

The TCR was taken from a male donor aged 60 or older with stage II squamous cell lung carcinoma. The rearrangement joins TRBV28 to TRBJ1-5; D is uncertain. Sequences were derived from peripheral blood, sampled before any cancer treatment. CDR3: CASNRPTGNQPQHF. The CDR3, as DNA: TGTGCCAGCAATCGGCCGACCGGCAATCAGCCCCAGCATTTT.